The T cell receptor (beta chain) described here comes from a study of T cell responses to AZD1222 COVID-19 vaccine. Study findings and constraints: Increased Spike-specific TCR breadth and depth were observed after two AZD1222 doses. Possibly, clonal diversity was underestimated; donors were largely white British and included more females. Just five or six AZD1222 recipients tested seropositive at baseline.

TCRdb's copy holds only in-frame clones and misses some; the assay was immunoSEQ multiplex PCR. The sample includes tens of thousands of clones, over 80% of them seen just once. It was second doses at about 4 or about 12 weeks that were pooled. For this clone: Antigen specificity is unknown.

The sequence was obtained from an adult who received the AZD1222 COVID-19 vaccine. The specimen comprised peripheral blood, sampled 28 days after the second AZD1222 dose.

CDR3 loop: CATSDANPFGDQTEAFF. CDR3 nucleotide sequence: TGTGCCACCAGTGATGCCAACCCCTTTGGGGACCAGACTGAAGCTTTCTTT. The rearrangement joins TRBV24-1 to TRBJ1-1; D is possibly TRBD1 (5 bases). The CDR3 has 17 residues. Between the trimmed V and J ends, which lost 3 bases and 5 bases, there was a span of 21 bases. Germline-derived CDR1 and CDR2 are KGHDR and SFDVKD.